One sample yielded the 26 T cell receptor beta chains listed below, sequenced in a study of cytomegalovirus exposure and HLA in healthy donors. Primers for the PCR totalled 60 Vbeta and 13 Jbeta. The table came from immunoSEQ multiplex PCR; TCRdb's copy has only in-frame clones and leaves some out. The sample lists over 150,000 clones; around 81% were seen once. The sequencing input was PBMCs. These receptors originate from a woman between 40 and 50 years old in good health and CMV-seropositive.

The chain uses TRBV7-9 and TRBJ2-7, with unresolved D. The V gene's germline CDR1 is SEHNR and CDR2 FQNEAQ (reference sequence). This CDR3 spans 12 amino acids. Trimming removed 4 bases from V and 5 bases from J, with 9 bases in between. The DNA of the CDR3 is TGTGCCAGCAGCTCGCTAAGCCACGAGCAGTACTTC. This translates into CASSSLSHEQYF. Full variable domain (rest looked up from reference TRBV7-9 and TRBJ2-7): DTGVSQNPRHKITKRGQNVTFRCDPISEHNRLYWYRQTLGQGPEFLTYFQNEAQLEKSRLLSDRFSAERPKGSFSTLEIQRTEQGDSAMYLCASSSLSHEQYFGPGTRLTVT.

The CDR3 DNA sequence: TGTGCCAGCAGATTCCGGACATTAGGTACTGAAGCTTTCTTT. Protein: CASRFRTLGTEAFF. The V gene is TRBV6-1, the J gene TRBJ1-1, with D possibly being TRBD1 (5 bases). CDR3 length: 14 residues. Germline CDR1 and CDR2: MNHNS and SASEGT. Trimming stripped 6 bases from V and 5 bases from J, with 16 bases between.

The V gene is TRBV7-9, the J gene TRBJ2-7, with TRBD2 matching 11 bases. The V and J ends lost 2 bases and 2 bases, in that order; junction bases with no gene match: 5. This CDR3 region has 16 residues. Germline assignment: CDR1 SEHNR and CDR2 FQNEAQ (reference sequence). The CDR3 sequence is CASSLSSGRTTYEQYF. Here the CDR3 DNA reads TGTGCCAGCAGCTTATCTAGCGGGAGGACCACCTACGAGCAGTACTTC.

This chain uses TRBV27 with TRBJ2-2, with 7 bases identical to TRBD2. The trim removed 3 bases at V and 1 base at J, leaving 8 bases unmatched. The CDR3 runs to 17 residues. The germline V gene has CDR1 MNHEY and CDR2 SMNVEV (reference sequence). The CDR3 here is CASSFRVSGGNTGELFF. DNA of the CDR3: TGTGCCAGCAGTTTCAGGGTATCGGGAGGGAACACCGGGGAGCTGTTTTTT.

The V gene is TRBV28, the J gene TRBJ2-7; D is perhaps TRBD2 (6 bases). CDR1 is MDHEN and CDR2 is SYDVKM in the germline V gene. The CDR3 runs 15 residues. V lost 5 bases and J 2 bases, leaving 16 bases between the germline ends. As DNA, the CDR3 is TGTGCCAGCAGTGCGCTAGCGCCTAATGCCTACGAGCAGTACTTC. Its translation is CASSALAPNAYEQYF.

The chain couples TRBV5-1 to TRBJ2-7, with 10 bases identical to TRBD1. V lost 5 bases, J lost 5 bases, and 4 bases stayed unmatched. The V gene's germline CDR1 is SGHRS and CDR2 YFSETQ. CDR3 size: 13 residues. The CDR3: CASRGTGVNEQYF. CDR3 coding DNA: TGCGCCAGCAGGGGGACAGGGGTGAACGAGCAGTACTTC.

The rearrangement uses TRBV11-3 and TRBJ2-1; TRBD1 matches 8 bases. The junction had 5 bases not matched to a gene; V was cut back by 4 bases and J by 6 bases. The CDR3 extends over 14 amino acids. CDR1 SGHNT and CDR2 YENEEA come from the germline V gene. CDR3 region: CASSSQGAVNEQFF. The CDR3 DNA is TGTGCCAGCAGCTCCCAGGGGGCCGTCAATGAGCAGTTCTTC.

The rearrangement uses TRBV2 and TRBJ2-1; 9 nucleotides line up with TRBD2. Germline V lookup: CDR1 SNHLY, CDR2 FYNNEI. V lost 6 bases and J lost 15; bases outside the gene matches: 12. The CDR3 spans 13 residues. The CDR3 nucleotides read TGTGCCAGCAGCCCACACCTTAGCGGGAGCCCGTTCTTC. Protein: CASSPHLSGSPFF.

In this sample, this clone turned up once. J is TRBJ1-1 and V is TRBV27, with TRBD1 matching 8 bases. In germline, CDR1 is MNHEY, CDR2 SMNVEV (reference sequence). CDR3 length: 16 amino acids. V trimming: 2 bases; J trimming: 0 bases; junction bases outside the gene matches: 5. CDR3 DNA: TGTGCCAGCAGTTTAAGGGCAGGGGGCTTGAACACTGAAGCTTTCTTT. Encoded protein: CASSLRAGGLNTEAFF.

The rearrangement links TRBV27 to TRBJ2-3, with 9 bases that match TRBD1. The CDR3 consists of 16 residues. Trimming removed 6 bases from V and 1 base from J; junction bases left unmatched: 8. Germline lookup yields CDR1 MNHEY and CDR2 SMNVEV (reference sequence). The CDR3 bases are TGTGCCAGCAGGCGAGGGACAGGGAGTGGCACAGATACGCAGTATTTT. This sequence encodes CASRRGTGSGTDTQYF.

The chain combines TRBV30 with TRBJ2-3; no reliable D call. Germline V CDR1 and CDR2: GTSNPN, SVGIG (reference sequence). The CDR3 extends over 13 amino acids. V lost 2 bases and J lost 2, with 8 bases in between. CDR3 in DNA: TGTGCCTGGAGTCCCCCCTACACAGATACGCAGTATTTT. Its protein product is CAWSPPYTDTQYF.

This clone was seen only a few times. V gene TRBV19 combines with J gene TRBJ2-1; D is undetermined. Germline CDR1 LNHDA, CDR2 SQIVND (reference sequence). The CDR3 covers 12 residues. Trimming removed 5 bases at V and 8 bases at J, with 10 bases between. The DNA for the CDR3 is TGTGCCAGTAGTCCCGGCGGCTATGAGCAGTTCTTC. It is translated as CASSPGGYEQFF.

The chain has TRBV6-1 and TRBJ1-1; 7 bases are a match to TRBD1. The CDR3 consists of 13 residues. Germline V lookup: CDR1 MNHNS, CDR2 SASEGT. J was trimmed by 11 bases and V by 7 bases; bases with no gene match: 13. CDR3 sequence: CASILQGLLVAFF. DNA of the CDR3: TGTGCCAGCATTTTACAGGGGCTTTTAGTTGCTTTCTTT.

The chain uses TRBV7-3 and TRBJ1-1; weak D call: TRBD1 (5 bases). The CDR3 totals 12 residues. From germline, CDR1 is SGHTA and CDR2 FQGTGA. V lost 5 bases to trimming and J lost 9 bases, with 13 bases between them. The CDR3 region has the DNA TGTGCCAGCAGCCCTGGGGGGGTTCAAGCTTTCTTT. Amino acid sequence: CASSPGGVQAFF.

The CDR3 DNA follows: TGTGCCAGCAGCCAAGAGCGAACAGGGTTTCAGCAGCCCCAGCATTTT. Its protein is CASSQERTGFQQPQHF. The V call is TRBV4-2, the J call TRBJ1-5; D might be TRBD1 (6 bases). Germline-derived CDR1 and CDR2 are LGHNA and YNFKEQ. Between the trimmed V and J ends, which lost 0 bases and 7 bases, there was a span of 16 bases. This CDR3 region has 16 residues.

J is TRBJ1-2 and V is TRBV5-4, with 7 positions matching TRBD1. This CDR3 is 13 amino acids long. Germline V lookup: CDR1 SGHNT, CDR2 YYREEE (reference sequence). V lost 2 bases and J lost 4; bases outside the gene matches: 2. The CDR3 sequence is CASSFDRAYGYTF. CDR3 sequence (DNA): TGTGCCAGCAGCTTTGACAGGGCCTATGGCTACACCTTC.

This clone was picked up one time. V and J are TRBV27 and TRBJ2-2; 13 bases align to TRBD2. V shed 6 bases, J shed 4 bases, and the junction held 17 bases outside the gene matches. Germline lookup yields CDR1 MNHEY and CDR2 SMNVEV (reference sequence). This CDR3 comprises 20 residues. The CDR3 sequence is CASRRRGTSGIAVTTGELFF. The CDR3 region has the DNA TGTGCCAGCAGACGACGAGGGACTAGCGGGATAGCAGTTACCACCGGGGAGCTGTTTTTT.

This chain joins TRBV4-1 and TRBJ2-2; D gene ambiguous. Between the trimmed V and J ends, which lost 0 bases and 6 bases, there was a span of 8 bases. Germline-derived CDR1 and CDR2 are MGHRA and YSYEKL. The CDR3 is 14 residues long. This chain's CDR3 is CASSQDGAPGELFF. The CDR3 DNA is TGCGCCAGCAGCCAAGATGGAGCGCCCGGGGAGCTGTTTTTT.

V and J are TRBV6-5 and TRBJ1-2, with unresolved D. The CDR3 runs to 13 residues. V dropped 5 bases and J dropped 4 bases, with 11 bases sitting between them. Germline values: CDR1 MNHEY, CDR2 SVGAGI. The CDR3 region is CASSRRWAYGYTF. The CDR3 DNA sequence: TGTGCCAGCAGTCGCCGTTGGGCCTATGGCTACACCTTC.

Turning to this clone: This CDR3 is also generated by other DNA sequences in the sample. The J gene is TRBJ2-7, the V gene TRBV5-1; the D gene is possibly TRBD1 (5 bases). Germline CDR1 SGHRS, CDR2 YFSETQ. Trimming removed 0 bases at V and 4 bases at J, with 11 bases between. The CDR3 is made up of 14 amino acids. CDR3 sequence: CASSLGQGRYEQYF. The CDR3, as DNA: TGCGCCAGCAGCTTGGGGCAGGGAAGATACGAGCAGTACTTC.

V usage is TRBV18 and J usage is TRBJ1-4; maybe TRBD1 (5 bases). Trimming pared 4 bases from V and 6 bases from J, leaving 12 bases between. The CDR3 is 14 residues long. CDR1 and CDR2 from the germline V gene are KGHSH and LQKENI. The CDR3 DNA follows: TGTGCCAGCTCACTTATTAGACAGCATGAAAAACTGTTTTTT. It specifies CASSLIRQHEKLFF.

The chain joins TRBV25-1 to TRBJ1-1, with D unresolved. CDR1 and CDR2 from the germline V gene are MGHDK and SYGVNS. CDR3 length equals 16 residues. V lost 2 bases and J 1 base, leaving 14 bases between the germline ends. The CDR3 sequence is CASSERPRSPNTEAFF. The CDR3 nucleotides are TGTGCCAGCAGTGAAAGGCCTAGATCCCCGAACACTGAAGCTTTCTTT.

The V call is TRBV27, the J call TRBJ2-3, with TRBD1 matching over 9 bases. The length of the CDR3 is 15 residues. Per germline, CDR1 MNHEY and CDR2 SMNVEV (reference sequence). Unmatched junction bases numbered 11, after V lost 6 bases and J lost 7 bases. CDR3 DNA: TGTGCCAGCAGACTTAGACAGGGGGTGTCGAATACGCAGTATTTT. Translating it yields CASRLRQGVSNTQYF.

The V and J genes are TRBV7-2 and TRBJ2-7, with 7 bases lining up with TRBD1. The germline V gene encodes CDR1 SGHTA and CDR2 FQGNSA. This CDR3 contains 12 residues. The V gene end was trimmed by 4 bases and the J gene end by 3 bases; junction bases not matched to a gene: 0. CDR3 bases: TGTGCCAGCAGCTGGGACAGCTACGAGCAGTACTTC. This gives the protein CASSWDSYEQYF.

The chain employs TRBV4-1 and TRBJ2-7, with D possibly TRBD2 on 5 matching bases. CDR1 MGHRA and CDR2 YSYEKL come from the germline V gene. The CDR3 is made up of 13 amino acids. Trimming pared 0 bases from V and 7 bases from J, leaving 10 bases between. The CDR3: CASSQDAGVEQYF. The CDR3 DNA reads TGCGCCAGCAGCCAAGATGCGGGCGTTGAGCAGTACTTC.

Of note for this clone: An end of the junction does not agree with germline; a read error may underlie this. V is TRBV18 and J is TRBJ2-7; 7 bases map to TRBD2. The germline V gene has CDR1 KGHSH and CDR2 LQKENI. The length of the CDR3 is 13 residues. CDR3 sequence reads: CASSSPLGGEQHF. The CDR3 region has the DNA TGTGCCAGCTCATCTCCGTTGGGGGGGGAGCAGCACTTC. Filled out from reference TRBV18 and TRBJ2-7, the complete variable domain reads NAGVMQNPRHLVRRRGQEARLRCSPMKGHSHVYWYRQLPEEGLKFMVYLQKENIIDESGMPKERFSAEFPKEGPSILRIQQVVRGDSAAYFCASSSPLGGEQHFGPGTRLTVT.